Each of the 11 T cell receptor beta chains below was sequenced from the same sample in a study of shared clonotypes between healthy human individuals. CD8 cells classed as naive were CD45RO-negative and positively selected for CCR7, excluding terminally differentiated effector memory CD45RA+ cells. Data came from immunoSEQ multiplex PCR; TCRdb stores just in-frame clones and leaves some out. The profile covers around 1.9 million clones, with 85% to 95% appearing a single time and 1.5% to 2% taken by the ten largest. The sample was naive CD8+ T cells from PBMCs. These receptors originate from a young man in good health. Some clones in this sample may be carry-over from other donors' samples.

The gene calls are TRBV4-3 and TRBJ2-2; 11 positions agree with TRBD2. After removal of 4 bases from V and 7 bases from J, the junction contained 14 bases not matched to a gene. The CDR3 has 18 residues. Germline CDR1 is LGHNA and CDR2 is YSLEER. CDR3 bases: TGCGCCAGCAGCCGGGCGACGACTAGCGGGGCTACTGGCGGGGAGCTGTTTTTT. Protein sequence: CASSRATTSGATGGELFF.

The rearrangement joins TRBV11-2 to TRBJ2-5; D possibly uses TRBD1 or TRBD2 (5 bases each). CDR3 size: 11 residues. Germline loops: CDR1 SGHAT, CDR2 FQNNGV. V lost 1 base and J lost 13, with 10 bases in between. CDR3 in DNA: TGTGCCAGCAGCTTAGTGGGGGTGCGGTACTTC. It codes for CASSLVGVRYF.

This chain joins TRBV7-9 and TRBJ2-7, with D perhaps TRBD2 (6 bases). V shed 5 bases and J shed 0 bases, with 8 bases lying between them. The CDR3 is made up of 13 amino acids. From germline, CDR1 is SEHNR and CDR2 FQNEAQ (reference sequence). The CDR3 nucleotides are TGTGCCAGCAGCGGAGGGGTCTCCTACGAGCAGTACTTC. It translates to CASSGGVSYEQYF.

This sequence joins TRBV5-1 and TRBJ2-2; 7 bases line up with TRBD2. The CDR3 length is 18 residues. V was clipped by 5 bases and J by 4 bases; unmatched bases: 17. CDR1 and CDR2 (germline): SGHRS, YFSETQ. CDR3 DNA: TGCGCCAGCAGTTTCTTCCCCGAGACTAGCTTATCCACCGGGGAGCTGTTTTTT. Its protein product is CASSFFPETSLSTGELFF. The full variable domain, in which reference TRBV5-1 and TRBJ2-2 provide the parts outside the CDR3, is KAGVTQTPRYLIKTRGQQVTLSCSPISGHRSVSWYQQTPGQGLQFLFEYFSETQRNKGNFPGRFSGRQFSNSRSEMNVSTLELGDSALYLCASSFFPETSLSTGELFFGEGSRLTVL.

This clone was counted once. V and J are TRBV7-2 and TRBJ2-2; perhaps TRBD2 as D (6 bases). Trimming shortened V by 1 base and J by 6 bases, and 21 bases separated the two germline ends. The CDR3 has 18 residues. CDR1 and CDR2 from the germline V gene are SGHTA and FQGNSA. CDR3 nucleotide sequence: TGTGCCAGCAGCTTAGTGATTAGGGCGGGACCCGCGCCCGGGGAGCTGTTTTTT. Its protein is CASSLVIRAGPAPGELFF.

This clone was picked up a small number of times. This chain connects TRBV4-1 to TRBJ1-5, with no clear D. This CDR3 has 14 amino acids. Trimming pared 4 bases from V and 9 bases from J, leaving 16 bases between. Germline V lookup: CDR1 MGHRA, CDR2 YSYEKL. The CDR3 bases are TGCGCCAGCAGCCCTTTGGCGGCCCCAAGGCCCCAGCATTTT. This encodes CASSPLAAPRPQHF.

The rearrangement uses TRBV7-9 and TRBJ2-1; no clear D. CDR1 is SEHNR and CDR2 is FQNEAQ in the germline V gene (reference sequence). The CDR3 spans 17 residues. Trimming cost V 7 bases and J 0 bases, with 19 bases left between them. The CDR3 loop is CASTLGFVGSSYNEQFF. Here the CDR3 DNA reads TGTGCCAGCACCCTGGGTTTTGTAGGAAGCTCCTACAATGAGCAGTTCTTC.

This sequence joins TRBV4-1 and TRBJ2-1, with TRBD2 matching over 12 bases. Germline assignment: CDR1 MGHRA and CDR2 YSYEKL. The CDR3 loop spans 18 amino acids. Trimming at V came to 0 bases and at J to 6 bases, leaving 9 bases not matched to a gene. CDR3 in amino acids: CASSQEWTSGIRSNEQFF. In nucleotides, the CDR3 is TGCGCCAGCAGCCAAGAATGGACTAGCGGGATACGGTCCAATGAGCAGTTCTTC.

This rearrangement joins TRBV5-6 to TRBJ2-5, with D possibly matching TRBD1 (6 bases). Deletions cut 5 bases from V and 5 bases from J, with 16 bases between. CDR1 is SGHDT and CDR2 is YYEEEE in the germline V gene. This CDR3 has 14 amino acids. As DNA, the CDR3 is TGTGCCAGCAGTTTGTTAGGGGGTGTTGAGACCCAGTACTTC. This sequence encodes CASSLLGGVETQYF.

This chain connects TRBV13 to TRBJ1-1; D gene uncertain. The CDR3 covers 13 residues. The V gene's germline CDR1 is PRHDT and CDR2 FYEKMQ (reference sequence). Trimming left V 6 bases short and J 2 bases short, with 10 bases between. As DNA, the CDR3 is TGTGCCAGCAGGCAGGCGATAAACACTGAAGCTTTCTTT. It specifies CASRQAINTEAFF.

The chain has TRBV2 and TRBJ2-7; TRBD2 matches 12 bases. Unmatched junction bases numbered 6, after V lost 2 bases and J lost 7 bases. CDR1 and CDR2 from the germline V gene are SNHLY and FYNNEI. The CDR3 loop spans 15 amino acids. The chain's CDR3 is CASSELAGGSWEQYF. The CDR3 nucleotides are TGTGCCAGCAGTGAACTAGCGGGAGGGTCCTGGGAGCAGTACTTC.